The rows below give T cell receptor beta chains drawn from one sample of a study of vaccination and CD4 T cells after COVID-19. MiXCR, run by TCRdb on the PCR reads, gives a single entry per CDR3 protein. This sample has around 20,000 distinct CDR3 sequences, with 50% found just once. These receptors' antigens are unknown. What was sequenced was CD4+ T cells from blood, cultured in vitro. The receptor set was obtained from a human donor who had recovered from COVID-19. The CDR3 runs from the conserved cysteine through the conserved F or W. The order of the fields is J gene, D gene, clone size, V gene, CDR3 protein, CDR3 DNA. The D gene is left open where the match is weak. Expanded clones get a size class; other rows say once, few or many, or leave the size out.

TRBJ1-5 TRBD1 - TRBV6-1 CASSEQGGQPQHF TGTGCCAGCAGTGAACAGGGGGGTCAGCCCCAGCATTTT
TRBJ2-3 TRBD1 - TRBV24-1 CATSDPGQGPDTQYF TGTGCCACCAGTGACCCCGGACAGGGACCAGATACGCAGTATTTT
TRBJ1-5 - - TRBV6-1 CASSEEAGLSNQPQHF TGTGCCAGCAGTGAAGAGGCAGGGTTGAGCAATCAGCCCCAGCATTTT
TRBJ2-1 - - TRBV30 CAWSLLSSSYNEQFF TGTGCCTGGAGTCTTCTATCGAGCTCCTACAATGAGCAGTTCTTC
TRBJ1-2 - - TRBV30 CAWSERRGANYGYTF TGTGCCTGGAGTGAACGCAGGGGAGCTAACTATGGCTACACCTTC
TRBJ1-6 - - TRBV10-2 CASSVVQINSPLHF TGCGCCAGCAGTGTGGTACAGATTAATTCACCCCTCCACTTT
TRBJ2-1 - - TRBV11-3 CASSLGRGAHNEQFF TGTGCCAGCAGCTTAGGCCGGGGGGCCCACAATGAGCAGTTCTTC
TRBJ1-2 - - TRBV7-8 CASSSRVGRNIYGYTF TGTGCCAGCAGCTCTAGGGTTGGTCGGAATATCTATGGCTACACCTTC
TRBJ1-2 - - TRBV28 CASRRALDGYTF TGTGCCAGCAGGCGCGCACTCGATGGCTACACCTTC
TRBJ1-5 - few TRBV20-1 CSARNSNQPQHF TGCAGTGCTAGAAACAGCAATCAGCCCCAGCATTTT
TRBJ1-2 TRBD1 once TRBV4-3 CASSQEDRSDGYTF TGCGCCAGCAGCCAAGAGGACAGGTCCGATGGCTACACCTTC
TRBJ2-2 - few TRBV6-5 CASSYSGSGELFF TGTGCCAGCAGTTACTCAGGAAGCGGGGAGCTGTTTTTT
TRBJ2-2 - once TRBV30 CAWSVSGTGELFF TGTGCCTGGAGTGTATCAGGGACCGGGGAGCTGTTTTTT
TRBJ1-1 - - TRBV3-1 CASSQDSGDTEAFF TGTGCCAGCAGCCAAGATTCGGGGGACACTGAAGCTTTCTTT
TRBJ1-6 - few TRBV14 CASSPRVDSPLHF TGTGCCAGCAGCCCTCGAGTTGATTCACCCCTCCACTTT
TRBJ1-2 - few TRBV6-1 CASSPDPGNYGYTF TGTGCCAGCAGCCCCGACCCGGGGAACTATGGCTACACCTTC
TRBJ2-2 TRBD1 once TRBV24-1 CATSDLPIGQGRTGELFF TGTGCCACCAGTGATTTGCCGATCGGACAGGGAAGGACCGGGGAGCTGTTTTTT
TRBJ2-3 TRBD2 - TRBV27 CASSPSSGTNTDTQYF TGTGCCAGCAGTCCCTCTAGCGGTACTAACACAGATACGCAGTATTTT
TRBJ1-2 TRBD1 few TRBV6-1 CASSRTGTANYGYTF TGTGCCAGCAGTCGGACCGGGACAGCTAACTATGGCTACACCTTC
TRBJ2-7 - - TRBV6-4 CASNIQGCEQYF TGTGCCAGCAATATTCAGGGATGCGAGCAGTACTTC
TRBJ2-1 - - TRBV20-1 CSAGGAGTFYNEQFF TGCAGTGCTGGGGGGGCCGGGACATTCTACAATGAGCAGTTCTTC
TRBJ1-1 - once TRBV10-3 CATSGVGGNTEAFF TGTGCCACCAGTGGCGTTGGCGGGAACACTGAAGCTTTCTTT
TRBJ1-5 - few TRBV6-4 CASSDSRGQPQHF TGTGCCAGCAGTGACTCGAGGGGTCAGCCCCAGCATTTT
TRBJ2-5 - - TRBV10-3 CAISDREETQYF TGTGCCATCAGTGACAGGGAAGAGACCCAGTACTTC
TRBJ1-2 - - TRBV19 CASSKTGTLGYGYTF TGTGCCAGTAGTAAAACCGGGACTCTGGGGTATGGCTACACCTTC
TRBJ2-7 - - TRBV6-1 CASSLGKYEQYF TGTGCCAGCAGCTTGGGGAAGTACGAGCAGTACTTC
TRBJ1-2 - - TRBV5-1 CASSGTGEGYTF TGCGCCAGCAGCGGAACAGGCGAAGGCTACACCTTC
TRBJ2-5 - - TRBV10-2 CASSVKETQYF TGCGCCAGCAGTGTAAAGGAGACCCAGTACTTC